This T cell receptor (beta chain) was obtained from a study of shared clonotypes between healthy human individuals. The authors divided CD4+ cells into CD45RA+ naive and CD45RA-negative memory subsets. Deep-level assay runs were performed. Assay used: immunoSEQ multiplex PCR; TCRdb lists only in-frame clones, some missing. Of roughly 1,000,000 clones detected, 75% to 80% appear once; the ten largest clones hold roughly 0.65%. Study-wide points: Non-shared clonotypes displayed generation probabilities falling below those of clonotypes present in all four donors.

Of note for this clone: Its matching antigen is unknown.

This TCR was recovered from a man aged 18 to 30 in good health. Some clones in this sample may be carry-over from other donors' samples. The specimen sequenced was memory CD4+ T cells from PBMCs. Subset: CD45RA-negative fraction.

This CDR3 is CASSTRDSNQPQHF. The DNA for the CDR3 is TGTGCCAGCAGCACCAGAGATAGCAATCAGCCCCAGCATTTT. The chain joins TRBV6-5 to TRBJ1-5; no definite D call. In germline, CDR1 is MNHEY, CDR2 SVGAGI. The length of the CDR3 is 14 residues. Trimming left V 6 bases short and J 0 bases short, with 9 bases between.